This T cell receptor beta chain was sequenced for a study of shared clonotypes between healthy human individuals. Study-level information: Donors were a couple of women and a few men aged 18 to 49.

Adult Caucasians living in Nashville, Tennessee made up all of the donors. The CDR3 loop spans 14 amino acids. Germline lookup yields CDR1 SQVTM and CDR2 ANQGSEA. Trimming took off 0 bases at V and 4 bases at J, with 13 bases between the two ends. General study points: It was observed that approximately 5% of naive CD4 clonotypes were shared across a handful of donors. Relative to memory subsets, naive subsets generally showed larger estimated richness.

Comments on this clone: Its antigen is undetermined.

Sequencing used immunoSEQ multiplex PCR; TCRdb keeps in-frame clones, though not all of them. The top ten hold 34% of the sample, which has fewer than 850,000 clones, around 90% seen once. Sequencing was done on a sample of memory CD8+ T cells from PBMCs. Subset here: CD45RO+ cells pooled with CCR7-negative TemRA cells. The TCR originated in a man between 18 and 29 years old in good health. Some clones in this sample may be carry-over from other donors' samples. V is TRBV29-1 and J is TRBJ2-7; no firm D call. This CDR3 reads CSVEDRATGYEQYF. The CDR3 coding sequence is TGCAGCGTTGAAGATCGGGCAACTGGGTACGAGCAGTACTTC.